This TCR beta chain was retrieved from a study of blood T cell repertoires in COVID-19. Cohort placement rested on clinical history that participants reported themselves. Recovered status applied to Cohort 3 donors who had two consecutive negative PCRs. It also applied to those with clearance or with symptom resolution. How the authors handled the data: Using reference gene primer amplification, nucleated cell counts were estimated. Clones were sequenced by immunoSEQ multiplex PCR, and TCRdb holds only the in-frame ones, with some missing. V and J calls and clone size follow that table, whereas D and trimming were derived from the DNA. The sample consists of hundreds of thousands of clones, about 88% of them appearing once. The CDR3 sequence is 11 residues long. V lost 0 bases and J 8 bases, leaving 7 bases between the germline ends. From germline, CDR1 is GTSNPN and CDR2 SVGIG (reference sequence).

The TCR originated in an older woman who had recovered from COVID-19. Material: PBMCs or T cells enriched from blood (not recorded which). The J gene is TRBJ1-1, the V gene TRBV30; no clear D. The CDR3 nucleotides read TGTGCCTGGAGTGTACTAGGGGAAGCTTTCTTT. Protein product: CAWSVLGEAFF.